The clone carrying this T cell receptor (beta chain) was counted many times. What it binds is unknown. TCRdb fed the PCR reads into MiXCR, producing one record per CDR3 protein. Here the sample spans under 650,000 distinct CDR3 sequences, just under 20% being singletons. V gave up 6 bases and J gave up 3 bases; unmatched junction bases: 5. The CDR3 totals 15 residues. Germline lookup yields CDR1 SNHLY and CDR2 FYNNEI. The data are from a study of molecular identifiers for immune sequencing clone quantification. Study-wide results and limits: Effector cells kept over 97% of their molecules in clones above 20 RNA copies, while naive cells kept under 1% there.

The TCR was taken from a human donor in good health. Some libraries in this study had Jurkat cell RNA spiked in. Source material: naive CD8+ T cells from blood, with Jurkat cell RNA spiked in. This sample's subset: FACS-sorted CD8+CD4-CCR7+CD45RA+ naive T cells. The chain is built from TRBV2 and TRBJ2-3; 11 bases are shared with TRBD1. Written as DNA, the CDR3 is TGTGCCAGCAGCTCGGACAGGGGGCAGACAGATACGCAGTATTTT. Translating it yields CASSSDRGQTDTQYF.